These T cell receptor beta chains were read from a single sample in a study of early T cells in non-severe SARS-CoV-2 infection. MiXCR was run by TCRdb on the 5' RACE reads, yielding one entry per CDR3 protein. The table includes 80,000 or so distinct CDR3 sequences, roughly 6% detected once. The sequenced sample consisted of whole blood. The receptors come from an adult who was a healthcare worker with PCR-confirmed SARS-CoV-2 infection or an uninfected control (not recorded which). The CDR3 runs from the conserved cysteine through the conserved F or W.

v_call	j_call	cdr3_length	cdr3_aa
TRBV12-3/TRBV12-4	TRBJ1-1	13	CASKGRGATEAFF
TRBV11-2	TRBJ1-1	15	CASSLWDPRNTEAFF
TRBV7-8	TRBJ1-5	12	CASSPTGQPQHF
TRBV6-5	TRBJ2-5	17	CASSYSFQPSGQETQYF
TRBV5-1	TRBJ1-3	14	CASSLEVGGNTIYF
TRBV20-1	TRBJ1-5	14	CSASSAGSNQPQHF
TRBV5-5	TRBJ2-7	14	CASSLLGATYEQYF
TRBV10-1	TRBJ2-5	14	CASSESGGQETQYF
TRBV5-1	TRBJ2-1	13	CASSLGLSNEQFF
TRBV28	TRBJ2-7	15	CASSSSRREIYEQYF
TRBV28	TRBJ1-2	19	CASSLAGYRDSGAVYGYTF
TRBV7-2	TRBJ1-6	12	CASSTKGQSLHF
TRBV29-1	TRBJ2-1	14	CSYRGSIPHNEQFF
TRBV7-9	TRBJ2-2	19	CASSLTRTSGSQDTGELFF
TRBV6-2/TRBV6-3	TRBJ2-5	12	CASSYPEETQYF
TRBV4-2	TRBJ2-3	21	CASSPTPTSGGAYFSTDTQYF
TRBV10-3	TRBJ2-7	14	CAISRRQGNYEQYF
TRBV30	TRBJ1-2	12	CAWSLQGYGYTF
TRBV29-1	TRBJ1-4	15	CSVEGGQTTNEKLFF
TRBV2	TRBJ2-7	14	CASSGGLAGREQYF
TRBV3-1	TRBJ2-7	16	CASSQDLAGVRDEQYF
TRBV29-1	TRBJ2-1	13	CSVLLEVNNEQFF
TRBV12-3/TRBV12-4	TRBJ1-3	14	CASSFWGLGYTIYF
TRBV29-1	TRBJ2-3	11	CSVRGADTQYF
TRBV7-2	TRBJ2-1	14	CASSLAHGAHEQFF
TRBV12-3/TRBV12-4	TRBJ2-2	15	CASSPGRGTTGELFF
TRBV29-1	TRBJ2-1	12	CSVEERVGEQFF
TRBV15	TRBJ2-1	13	CATSRGIGNEQFF
TRBV7-6	TRBJ2-5	15	CASSLGGRNQETQYF
TRBV18	TRBJ2-5	13	CASSTGQGETQYF
TRBV12-3/TRBV12-4	TRBJ2-7	14	CASRPGTGAYEQYF
TRBV20-1	TRBJ2-7	16	CSAPFDGYRRPLEQYF
TRBV7-9	TRBJ2-4	12	CASLGAKNIQYF
TRBV9	TRBJ2-1	16	CASSVGSSGGHNEQFF
TRBV6-2/TRBV6-3	TRBJ2-2	18	CASSTGTSGLTNTGELFF
TRBV15	TRBJ2-5	19	CATSRDRAGGPQDQETQYF
TRBV29-1	TRBJ1-2	14	CSVSTGDGGYGYTF
TRBV11-2	TRBJ2-1	15	CASSLSTGQSNEQFF
TRBV20-1	TRBJ1-1	15	CSARGRRGRNTEAFF
TRBV15	TRBJ2-1	15	CATSPVAGGYNEQFF
TRBV7-2	TRBJ2-3	16	CASSLRGGLSTDTQYF
TRBV16	TRBJ1-2	15	CASSQSLGWIYGYTF